The sample holds a few counts of the clone carrying this TCR beta chain. The data belong to a study of blood T cells in healthy people across ages. Using a J-beta primer mix together with a sample-barcoded 5' primer, a second PCR was run for roughly 7 to 11 cycles. TCRdb called the 5' RACE reads again in MiXCR, with one record for every CDR3 protein. This table has about 1 million distinct CDR3 sequences, more than 35% appearing once. CDR3 length equals 16 residues. Germline lookup yields CDR1 LGHDT and CDR2 YNNKEL (reference sequence). After removal of 4 bases from V and 0 bases from J, the junction contained 6 bases not matched to a gene.

The sequence derives from a woman aged 55-75 years in good health. This chain links TRBV3-1 with TRBJ2-3; TRBD1 aligns across 8 bases. The sequenced sample consisted of blood. The CDR3 here is CASSLEQGGSTDTQYF. The CDR3 DNA follows: TGTGCCAGCAGCCTAGAACAGGGGGGCAGCACAGATACGCAGTATTTT.